Following are 13 T cell receptor delta chains from one sample sequenced in a study of gamma-delta T cells after stem cell transplantation. TCRdb re-analyzed the RT-PCR reads via CATT. Of 1,200 to 1,500 delta-chain clones listed, roughly half are singletons. The sample was gamma-delta T cells. All receptors come from a human donor. It is not recorded whose cells these are; they may come from a transplant donor.

On this clone itself: A much more abundant neighbour one base away suggests this may be a read error. This chain uses TRDV1 with TRDJ3; TRDD2 might be the D (9 bases). The CDR3 sequence is 27 residues long. Germline assignment: CDR1 TSWWSYY and CDR2 QGS. DNA of the CDR3: TGTGCTCTTGGGGACTCACGGGCCTTCCTACGCTGGGGATACCTATCCCCGAGCTCCTGGGGCACCCGACAGATGTTTTTC. Its protein product is CALGDSRAFLRWGYLSPSSWGTRQMFF.

Comment on this clone: Given a far larger clone just one base away, this is likely a sequencing read error. The chain uses TRDV1 and TRDJ1, with 13 bases that match TRDD3. Germline V gives CDR1 TSWWSYY, CDR2 QGS. This CDR3 has 23 residues. V lost 2 bases and J lost 1; bases outside the gene matches: 22. The CDR3 DNA sequence: TGTGCTCTTGGGGAAAGGTTACACTCGACTGGGGGATACGAGCTTGAACCCACCGATAAACTCATCTTT. This gives the protein CALGERLHSTGGYELEPTDKLIF.

By proportion, this clone is medium-sized. The chain carries TRDV1 and TRDJ1, with TRDD3 matching 8 bases. V trimming: 1 base; J trimming: 0 bases; junction bases outside the gene matches: 22. The germline V gene has CDR1 TSWWSYY and CDR2 QGS. The CDR3 totals 22 residues. The DNA for the CDR3 is TGTGCTCTTGGGGAACGGGTCCTACCCTTCTCTACTGGGGGCCCCTACACCGATAAACTCATCTTT. As protein: CALGERVLPFSTGGPYTDKLIF.

Notes on this clone: Being one base from a much bigger clone, this may be a read error. The rearrangement links TRDV1 to TRDJ1; 8 nucleotides match TRDD3. V dropped 4 bases and J dropped 1; count of bases not matched to a gene: 17. The germline V gene encodes CDR1 TSWWSYY and CDR2 QGS. This CDR3 is 19 amino acids long. The CDR3 region is CALGGLSLRRTGGTDKLIF. The CDR3 coding sequence is TGTGCTCTTGGGGGACTAAGCCTACGCCGTACTGGGGGCACCGATAAACTCATCTTT.

V gene TRDV2 combines with J gene TRDJ1; D is perhaps TRDD3 (6 bases). The CDR3 covers 15 residues. Germline V gene sequence: CDR1 GEAIGNYY, CDR2 EKD. Trimming took 4 bases from V and 4 from J, leaving 18 bases between them. The CDR3 region is CACDFVLGSGDKLIF. Written as DNA, the CDR3 is TGTGCCTGTGATTTCGTACTGGGTAGCGGCGATAAACTCATCTTT.

Worth noting for this clone: With only one base between it and a far larger clone, this is likely a read error. At the DNA level, this CDR3 is encoded by other sequences in the same sample as well. The chain uses TRDV2 and TRDJ1; 12 nucleotides agree with TRDD3. The CDR3 totals 17 residues. Germline V gene lookup returns CDR1 GEAIGNYY and CDR2 EKD. CDR3 in DNA: TGTGCATGTGACACTGTACTGGGGGATACAGGCCGCGATAAACTCATCTTT. Encoded protein: CACDTVLGDTGRDKLIF.

Comment on this clone: It is likely a read error: a sequence one base away is far more abundant. This chain links TRDV2 with TRDJ3, with 7 nucleotides matching TRDD3. V was pared by 0 bases and J by 7 bases, with 14 bases of the junction left unmatched. This CDR3 is 19 amino acids long. Germline CDR1 GEAIGNYY, CDR2 EKD. DNA of the CDR3: TGTGCCTGTGACACCTGGAGGATACGGTCCGGTGACGACACCCGACAGATGTTTTTC. Amino acids: CACDTWRIRSGDDTRQMFF.

As concerns this clone: A clone one base away is much larger, so this may be a read error. This rearrangement joins TRDV3 to TRDJ1, with 12 bases fitting TRDD3. Unmatched junction bases numbered 15, after V lost 1 base and J lost 0 bases. This CDR3 spans 19 amino acids. Germline V lookup: CDR1 TVYSNPD, CDR2 GDNSRS (reference sequence). CDR3 amino acids: CAFTIPPGGYAKYTDKLIF. The DNA for the CDR3 is TGTGCCTTTACCATTCCTCCTGGGGGATACGCCAAGTACACCGATAAACTCATCTTT.

On this clone: This likely reflects a read error, since a far larger clone is one base away. This chain links TRDV2 with TRDJ3; 13 bases are a match to TRDD3. This CDR3 region has 25 residues. Germline CDR1 GEAIGNYY, CDR2 EKD. V shed 0 bases, J shed 2 bases, and the junction held 21 bases outside the gene matches. The CDR3 here is CACDTSPYWGIRLKVGPWDTRQMFF. The CDR3 region has the DNA TGTGCCTGTGACACCAGCCCGTACTGGGGGATACGACTCAAAGTGGGCCCCTGGGACACCCGACAGATGTTTTTC.

Of note for this clone: It is likely a read error: a sequence one base away is far more abundant. The V call is TRDV2, the J call TRDJ1, with 11 bases fitting TRDD3. The V and J ends lost 5 bases and 2 bases, in that order; junction bases with no gene match: 30. The CDR3 loop spans 23 amino acids. From germline, CDR1 is GEAIGNYY and CDR2 EKD. The CDR3 here is CACGPLFSARDGGYVFLTDKLIF. The CDR3 DNA sequence: TGTGCCTGTGGCCCCCTCTTTAGTGCCCGCGATGGGGGATACGTGTTTTTGACCGATAAACTCATCTTT.

By proportion, this clone is medium-sized (0.01 to 0.1%). A far more abundant clone sits one base away, making this likely a read error. The chain is built from TRDV1 and TRDJ1; 10 nucleotides agree with TRDD3. The germline gives CDR1 TSWWSYY, CDR2 QGS. With 2 bases clipped from V and 5 bases from J, the junction kept 26 bases outside the gene matches. This CDR3 is 22 amino acids long. The CDR3 nucleotides read TGTGCTCTTGGGGAAAGTCCTCCCCCCCGTCGGTGGGGGATACCCCGCGGGGATAAACTCATCTTT. Amino acids: CALGESPPPRRWGIPRGDKLIF.

A note on this clone: A read error is likely here: a far larger clone is one base away. The rearrangement links TRDV3 to TRDJ1, with a possible D match to TRDD3 (5 bases). CDR1 is TVYSNPD and CDR2 is GDNSRS in the germline V gene (reference sequence). V was pared by 4 bases and J by 0 bases, with 27 bases between. The CDR3 consists of 18 residues. The CDR3 loop reads CASQFRGVPSDYTDKLIF. The CDR3 DNA is TGTGCCTCCCAATTCCGGGGAGTACCATCCGATTACACCGATAAACTCATCTTT. The complete variable domain, with remaining parts taken from reference TRDV3 and TRDJ1, reads CDKVTQSSPDQTVASGSEVVLLCTYDTVYSNPDLFWYRIRPDYSFQFVFYGDNSRSEGADFTQGRFSVKHILTQKAFHLVISPVRTEDSATYYCASQFRGVPSDYTDKLIFGKGTRVTVEP.

This clone was observed once. This DNA's translation and the protein TCRdb lists, from a much larger clone, do not match at residue 8, likely due to a read error; the protein shown is translated from the DNA. The V call is TRDV2, the J call TRDJ1, with 9 bases matching TRDD3. CDR1 and CDR2 (germline): GEAIGNYY, EKD. The trim removed 3 bases at V and 5 bases at J, leaving 15 bases unmatched. The CDR3 spans 17 residues. CDR3 sequence (DNA): TGTGCCTGTGACCCAAAAGAGGCCGGGGGATACTCAGATAAACTCATCTTT. Its protein product is CACDPKEAGGYSDKLIF.